These 2 T cell receptor beta chains came from one sample sequenced in a study of pediatric ulcerative colitis. The data were produced by immunoSEQ multiplex PCR, yet TCRdb's version contains in-frame clones alone and is incomplete. Of about 60,000 clones listed, over 80% were seen once; the top ten hold approximately 1.5%. Sequenced sample: blood. The receptors were sampled from a boy under 18 who was a control in a study of pediatric ulcerative colitis.

The chain is built from TRBV7-2 and TRBJ2-3, with D hard to call. V was cut by 3 bases and J by 5 bases, with 6 bases left in between. The germline V gene has CDR1 SGHTA and CDR2 FQGNSA. This CDR3 spans 12 amino acids. The CDR3 DNA reads TGTGCCAGCAGCTTTAGCCGAGATACGCAGTATTTT. It yields the protein CASSFSRDTQYF.

The chain employs TRBV11-2 and TRBJ1-2, with 10 nucleotides matching TRBD1. The CDR3 spans 14 residues. From germline, CDR1 is SGHAT and CDR2 FQNNGV. V lost 2 bases and J lost 6; bases outside the gene matches: 3. The CDR3 sequence: CASSLSDRGHGYTF. Written as DNA, the CDR3 is TGTGCCAGCAGCTTATCCGACAGGGGGCATGGCTACACCTTC.